These 9 T cell receptor beta chains were all obtained from the same sample, sequenced in a study of response to subunit inactivated influenza vaccine (dated by TCRdb to the late 2010s). Receptor libraries were prepared by RT-PCR. TCRdb shows the sequencer as Illumina HiSeq 2500. The public sequencing data were trimmed at Q25 with fastp and processed into clonotypes with MiXCR by TCRdb, which kept only in-frame beta chains. Each record represents a unique CDR3 protein, reported with the most common genes and DNA among its rows. The sample table shows some 520,000 distinct CDR3 sequences, and more than 15% are seen once. The top ten clones comprise less than 4% of the sample. The sequencing used CD4+ T cells sorted from PBMCs, collected 23 to 25 months after vaccination. These receptors all come from a man between 50 and 75 years old who received an inactivated influenza vaccine. Donor details come from another sample of the same person, matched by shared clones.

The chain recombines TRBV2 with TRBJ2-1, with TRBD1 matching over 8 bases. This CDR3 is 12 amino acids long. V was clipped by 8 bases and J by 9 bases; unmatched bases: 6. CDR1 and CDR2 (germline): SNHLY, FYNNEI. In DNA form, the CDR3 reads TGTGCCAGCCGCGACAGGGGTGCTGAGCAGTTCTTC. Protein product: CASRDRGAEQFF.

The rearrangement joins TRBV5-1 to TRBJ1-4; tentative D call: TRBD1 (6 bases). CDR3 length: 17 residues. The germline gives CDR1 SGHRS, CDR2 YFSETQ. V was trimmed by 0 bases and J by 8 bases, leaving 20 bases between them. The CDR3 here is CASSLDGRPDSGEKLFF. The CDR3 region has the DNA TGCGCCAGCAGCTTGGATGGACGACCGGACAGCGGGGAAAAACTGTTTTTT.

The table lists this clonotype with many counts. The V and J genes are TRBV12-3 or TRBV12-4 and TRBJ1-1; 8 bases line up with TRBD1. J was trimmed by 5 bases and V by 5 bases; bases with no gene match: 10. The CDR3 has 15 amino acids. This CDR3 reads CASSRTGLGETEAFF. DNA for the CDR3: TGTGCCAGCAGTCGGACAGGGCTTGGTGAGACTGAAGCTTTCTTT.

This chain uses TRBV4-2 with TRBJ2-7; 7 nucleotides align to TRBD2. V trimming: 0 bases; J trimming: 3 bases; junction bases outside the gene matches: 5. The CDR3 is made up of 15 amino acids. Germline-derived CDR1 and CDR2 are LGHNA and YNFKEQ. CDR3 DNA sequence: TGTGCCAGCAGCCAAGATTTAGCGGGCTTCTACGAGCAGTACTTC. Residues: CASSQDLAGFYEQYF.

Only a few counts were recorded for this clonotype. The chain is built from TRBV4-1 and TRBJ1-6; D is ambiguous. V was pared by 0 bases and J by 9 bases, with 12 bases between. Germline V gene lookup returns CDR1 MGHRA and CDR2 YSYEKL. CDR3 length: 15 residues. The CDR3 DNA reads TGCGCCAGCAGCCAAGACCTACTGCCCGGTTCACCCCTCCACTTT. Translation: CASSQDLLPGSPLHF.

This clonotype showed up just a few times. The gene calls are TRBV7-2 and TRBJ2-4, with 8 bases identical to TRBD1. CDR1 is SGHTA and CDR2 is FQGNSA in the germline V gene. Trimming removed 1 base from V and 7 bases from J; junction bases left unmatched: 3. The length of the CDR3 is 14 residues. CDR3 protein: CASSLGTGKNIQYF. Here the CDR3 DNA reads TGTGCCAGCAGCTTAGGGACAGGGAAGAACATTCAGTACTTC.

This clonotype was picked up a small number of times. The genes are TRBV18 and TRBJ2-1; TRBD1 agrees at 8 bases. CDR1 is KGHSH and CDR2 is LQKENI in the germline V gene. CDR3 length equals 17 residues. V trimming: 2 bases; J trimming: 0 bases; junction bases outside the gene matches: 6. The CDR3 spells CASSPFRTGSSYNEQFF. The CDR3 nucleotides are TGTGCCAGCTCACCATTTAGGACAGGGAGCTCCTACAATGAGCAGTTCTTC.

This clonotype appeared a few times. V is TRBV16 and J is TRBJ1-1; D not certain. The CDR3 runs to 14 residues. Trimming cost V 1 base and J 1 base, with 7 bases left between them. CDR1 is KGHSY, CDR2 FQNENV, per germline. CDR3 nucleotide sequence: TGTGCCAGCAGCCAATGGGAAGGGAACACTGAAGCTTTCTTT. The encoded protein is CASSQWEGNTEAFF.

In its sample, this clonotype was seen many times. The V and J genes are TRBV7-8 and TRBJ1-6; D ambiguous. V dropped 5 bases and J dropped 7 bases, with 12 bases sitting between them. CDR3 length: 14 amino acids. Germline V gives CDR1 SGHVS, CDR2 FQNEAQ. The CDR3 spells CASSPNRGNSPLHF. CDR3 bases: TGTGCCAGCAGCCCAAATCGGGGAAATTCACCCCTCCACTTT.